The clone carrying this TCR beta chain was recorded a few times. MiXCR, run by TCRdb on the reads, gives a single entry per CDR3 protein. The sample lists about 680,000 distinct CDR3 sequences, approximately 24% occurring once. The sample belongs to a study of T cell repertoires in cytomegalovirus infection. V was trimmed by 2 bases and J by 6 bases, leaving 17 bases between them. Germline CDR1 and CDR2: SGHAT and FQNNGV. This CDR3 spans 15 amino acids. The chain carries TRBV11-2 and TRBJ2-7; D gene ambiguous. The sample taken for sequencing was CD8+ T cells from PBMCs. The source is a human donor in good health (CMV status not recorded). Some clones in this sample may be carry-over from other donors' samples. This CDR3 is CASSLRPTKPAEQYF. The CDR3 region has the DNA TGTGCCAGCAGCTTAAGGCCGACCAAACCGGCCGAGCAGTACTTC.